The present T cell receptor beta chain was sequenced within a study of Ad26.COV2.S vaccination and SARS-CoV-2 variants. Treatment denoted: some 20 received Ad26.COV2.S at low or high dose, single or two shots; five or six received placebo; per-sample allocation not given. Specimens were obtained on day 63 following the first vaccine or placebo injection. A remark on this clone: Its antigen is as yet unknown.

Sequencing was performed with immunoSEQ multiplex PCR; in TCRdb, only in-frame clones are kept and a portion is missing. The profile shows 300,000 to 400,000 clones, about nine tenths of them singletons. General study findings and limits: After vaccination, reports described spike-specific CD8+ and CD4+ T cell responses as showing substantial breadth. With respect to non-spike TCR breadth, vaccine and placebo recipients were similar. Responses of T cells in total may have been underestimated by the TCR breadth and depth analyses.

In germline, CDR1 is LNHDA, CDR2 SQIVND (reference sequence). The CDR3 consists of 14 residues. V lost 7 bases, J lost 5 bases, and 17 bases lay in between. The origin of this receptor is a person between 18 and 65 years old who received the Ad26.COV2.S COVID-19 vaccine or a placebo. The genes are TRBV19 and TRBJ1-1, with D possibly TRBD1 on 5 matching bases. The material was peripheral blood, obtained in a trial of Ad26.COV2.S vaccine versus placebo. CDR3 protein: CASIIGGAGTEAFF. The CDR3 DNA reads as TGTGCCAGTATCATAGGAGGGGCCGGGACTGAAGCTTTCTTT.